This T cell receptor (beta chain) was recorded in a study of shared clonotypes between healthy human individuals. From germline, CDR1 is SGHNT and CDR2 YYREEE (reference sequence). V was shortened by 0 bases and J by 5 bases, with 5 bases between the two germline ends. This CDR3 is 13 amino acids long. Comment on this clone: Other DNA sequences in this specimen translate into the identical CDR3.

The data were produced by immunoSEQ multiplex PCR, yet TCRdb's version contains in-frame clones alone and is incomplete. The table has roughly 1,000,000 clones, approximately 80% seen once. This sequence originates from a young man in good health. Some clones in this sample may be carry-over from other donors' samples. The rearrangement joins TRBV5-4 to TRBJ2-2, with D perhaps TRBD2 (5 bases). The specimen was memory CD4+ T cells from PBMCs. Subset indicated: CD45RA-negative fraction. The CDR3 DNA sequence: TGTGCCAGCAGCTTGGTAGCGACCGGGGAGCTGTTTTTT. Amino acid sequence: CASSLVATGELFF.